This is a list of T cell receptor beta chains from one sample in a study of control samples from healthy donors and cancer patients. The assay was immunoSEQ multiplex PCR, and TCRdb's table has in-frame clones only and misses some. The sample shows 160,000 or so clones, more than 85% of them seen only once. The specimen sequenced was blood. The receptors come from a middle-aged man in good health. CDR3s include the opening cysteine and the closing phenylalanine or tryptophan. Each record gives: CDR3 DNA, CDR3 protein, clone size, D gene, J gene, V gene. The D gene is left open where the match is weak. Size values are once, few and many counts, or a class for expanded clones, and some rows have none.

CDR3 DNA: TGTGCCAGCAGCTTAGCCCGACTAGCGGGAACCCCAGATACGCAGTATTTT; CDR3 protein: CASSLARLAGTPDTQYF; clone size: NA; D gene: TRBD2; J gene: TRBJ2-3; V gene: TRBV7-2
CDR3 DNA: TGCGCCAGCAGACCCGGACAGGGTCGTTCTTACGAGCAGTACTTC; CDR3 protein: CASRPGQGRSYEQYF; clone size: NA; D gene: TRBD1; J gene: TRBJ2-7; V gene: TRBV4-1
CDR3 DNA: TGTGCCAGCAGCCTGCTTGGCTCGGGGAATTCGGGTGGCTACACCTTC; CDR3 protein: CASSLLGSGNSGGYTF; clone size: NA; D gene: NA; J gene: TRBJ1-2; V gene: TRBV3-1/TRBV3-2
CDR3 DNA: TGTGCCAGCAGTTTAGGCAGGCGAGGGGGTAGCAATCAGCCCCAGCATTTT; CDR3 protein: CASSLGRRGGSNQPQHF; clone size: NA; D gene: NA; J gene: TRBJ1-5; V gene: TRBV27
CDR3 DNA: TGTGCCAGCAGTGGGCTAGCAGGGGATACGCAGTATTTT; CDR3 protein: CASSGLAGDTQYF; clone size: NA; D gene: NA; J gene: TRBJ2-3; V gene: TRBV6-2/TRBV6-3
CDR3 DNA: TGTGCCAGCAGCCTACGGGGGGGACTCTCTAGCACAGATACGCAGTATTTT; CDR3 protein: CASSLRGGLSSTDTQYF; clone size: NA; D gene: TRBD2; J gene: TRBJ2-3; V gene: TRBV28
CDR3 DNA: TGTGCCAGCAGCTTAGCAGGGGTGGTCTATGGCTACACCTTC; CDR3 protein: CASSLAGVVYGYTF; clone size: NA; D gene: NA; J gene: TRBJ1-2; V gene: TRBV7-9
CDR3 DNA: TGTGCCAGCAGCTCCTATATCGCGAACACTGAAGCTTTCTTT; CDR3 protein: CASSSYIANTEAFF; clone size: NA; D gene: NA; J gene: TRBJ1-1; V gene: TRBV7-8
CDR3 DNA: TGCGCCAGCAGCTTGGGAGCGGGAGTGAACACCGGGGAGCTGTTTTTT; CDR3 protein: CASSLGAGVNTGELFF; clone size: NA; D gene: TRBD2; J gene: TRBJ2-2; V gene: TRBV5-1
CDR3 DNA: TGTGCCAGCAGCTTAGGTCGTGAGGACAAAGCTTTCTTT; CDR3 protein: CASSLGREDKAFF; clone size: NA; D gene: NA; J gene: TRBJ1-1; V gene: TRBV11-3
CDR3 DNA: TGTGCCAGCAGCAAAAGCGGGAGTTACGAGCAGTACTTC; CDR3 protein: CASSKSGSYEQYF; clone size: NA; D gene: TRBD2; J gene: TRBJ2-7; V gene: TRBV7-9
CDR3 DNA: TGTGCCAGCACGTCTTATGGCAACACTGAAGCTTTCTTT; CDR3 protein: CASTSYGNTEAFF; clone size: once; D gene: NA; J gene: TRBJ1-1; V gene: TRBV6-5
CDR3 DNA: TGTGCCATCAGTGACGGGACTAGCGTCACAGATACGCAGTATTTT; CDR3 protein: CAISDGTSVTDTQYF; clone size: NA; D gene: TRBD2; J gene: TRBJ2-3; V gene: TRBV10-3
CDR3 DNA: TGTGCCAGCAGTGGGGACAGGGTCTATGGCTACACCTTC; CDR3 protein: CASSGDRVYGYTF; clone size: NA; D gene: TRBD1; J gene: TRBJ1-2; V gene: TRBV12-3/TRBV12-4
CDR3 DNA: TGTGCCGGGACGGTGGGGAGGACCGGCTATGGCTACACCTTC; CDR3 protein: CAGTVGRTGYGYTF; clone size: NA; D gene: NA; J gene: TRBJ1-2; V gene: TRBV30
CDR3 DNA: TGTGCCAGCAGCCAGACTAGCGGGAGATCCAATGAGCAGTTCTTC; CDR3 protein: CASSQTSGRSNEQFF; clone size: NA; D gene: TRBD2; J gene: TRBJ2-1; V gene: TRBV7-6
CDR3 DNA: TGCGCCAGCAGCTTGGCCCGCGGGAGGGCTAGCACAGATACGCAGTATTTT; CDR3 protein: CASSLARGRASTDTQYF; clone size: few; D gene: TRBD2; J gene: TRBJ2-3; V gene: TRBV5-1
CDR3 DNA: TGCGCCAGCAGCCCCGGGACTAGCGGGAGTGGCACCTACAATGAGCAGTTCTTC; CDR3 protein: CASSPGTSGSGTYNEQFF; clone size: NA; D gene: TRBD2; J gene: TRBJ2-1; V gene: TRBV5-1
CDR3 DNA: TGTGCCAGCTCACCAGAAGGACAGGGGGGACAGCCCCAGCATTTT; CDR3 protein: CASSPEGQGGQPQHF; clone size: few; D gene: TRBD1; J gene: TRBJ1-5; V gene: TRBV18
CDR3 DNA: TGCGCCAGCAGCTGGACTAGCGGGAGCCCCAGCACAGATACGCAGTATTTT; CDR3 protein: CASSWTSGSPSTDTQYF; clone size: NA; D gene: TRBD2; J gene: TRBJ2-3; V gene: TRBV5-1
CDR3 DNA: TGTGCCAGCAGGACCGAGGGTCCAGGGTGGCAGTACTTC; CDR3 protein: CASRTEGPGWQYF; clone size: NA; D gene: NA; J gene: TRBJ2-7; V gene: TRBV6-5
CDR3 DNA: TGTGCCAGCAGCTGGAGTACAGGGATAGGGGAGCAGTACTTC; CDR3 protein: CASSWSTGIGEQYF; clone size: NA; D gene: NA; J gene: TRBJ2-7; V gene: TRBV7-9
CDR3 DNA: TGCAGCGCCTGGGCAGCAGCTAGCGGCTACACCTTC; CDR3 protein: CSAWAAASGYTF; clone size: NA; D gene: NA; J gene: TRBJ1-2; V gene: TRBV29-1
CDR3 DNA: TGTGCCAGCAGACCCACAGGGTTTCAGGGCTACACCTTC; CDR3 protein: CASRPTGFQGYTF; clone size: NA; D gene: NA; J gene: TRBJ1-2; V gene: TRBV28
CDR3 DNA: TGTGCCAGCAGCCAAGATGCATACGGAGACCGGAACTATGGCTACACCTTC; CDR3 protein: CASSQDAYGDRNYGYTF; clone size: NA; D gene: NA; J gene: TRBJ1-2; V gene: TRBV4-2
CDR3 DNA: TGCGCCAGCAGCTTGGGCAGGGGGGCAGAGACCCAGTACTTC; CDR3 protein: CASSLGRGAETQYF; clone size: once; D gene: NA; J gene: TRBJ2-5; V gene: TRBV5-1
CDR3 DNA: TGTGCCAGCAGTATTGACAGGGGAGTTGGAGCTTTCTTT; CDR3 protein: CASSIDRGVGAFF; clone size: NA; D gene: TRBD1; J gene: TRBJ1-1; V gene: TRBV27
CDR3 DNA: TGTGCCAGCAGCTTTGGGGGCACCGGGGAGCTGTTTTTT; CDR3 protein: CASSFGGTGELFF; clone size: NA; D gene: NA; J gene: TRBJ2-2; V gene: TRBV7-3
CDR3 DNA: TGTGCCAGCAGCGGATCCGGGACAGCCTTCAAATTAGCGGGAAGGAATGAGCAGTTCTTC; CDR3 protein: CASSGSGTAFKLAGRNEQFF; clone size: NA; D gene: NA; J gene: TRBJ2-1; V gene: TRBV9
CDR3 DNA: TGTGCCTGGAGTCCTCTTGGACAGGGCCATCAGCCCCAGCATTTT; CDR3 protein: CAWSPLGQGHQPQHF; clone size: once; D gene: TRBD1; J gene: TRBJ1-5; V gene: TRBV30
CDR3 DNA: TGTGCCAGCAGCTTAGATTGGAGGGTGGGGGAGCAGTACTTC; CDR3 protein: CASSLDWRVGEQYF; clone size: NA; D gene: NA; J gene: TRBJ2-7; V gene: TRBV11-2
CDR3 DNA: TGCGCCAGCAGCCAAGCAGGGGGGACGTCTGGCTCCTATAATTCACCCCTCCACTTT; CDR3 protein: CASSQAGGTSGSYNSPLHF; clone size: NA; D gene: TRBD1; J gene: TRBJ1-6; V gene: TRBV4-1
CDR3 DNA: TGTGCCTGGAGTGTAGGCCCAAATACGCAGTATTTT; CDR3 protein: CAWSVGPNTQYF; clone size: NA; D gene: NA; J gene: TRBJ2-3; V gene: TRBV30
CDR3 DNA: TGCGCCAGCAGCCAAGGCGGGAGGTCCACAGATACGCAGTATTTT; CDR3 protein: CASSQGGRSTDTQYF; clone size: NA; D gene: TRBD2; J gene: TRBJ2-3; V gene: TRBV4-1
CDR3 DNA: TGTGCCAGCAGTGATGGGGGGGCGGTCTCTGGGGCTTTCTTT; CDR3 protein: CASSDGGAVSGAFF; clone size: NA; D gene: NA; J gene: TRBJ1-1; V gene: TRBV2
CDR3 DNA: TGTGCCAGCAGCCCGACGGGGGCGGGCCTGAACACCGGGGAGCTGTTTTTT; CDR3 protein: CASSPTGAGLNTGELFF; clone size: NA; D gene: NA; J gene: TRBJ2-2; V gene: TRBV7-3
CDR3 DNA: TGTGCCAGCAGCGCCGGAACAGGGTTCGAGACCCAGTACTTC; CDR3 protein: CASSAGTGFETQYF; clone size: NA; D gene: NA; J gene: TRBJ2-5; V gene: TRBV9
CDR3 DNA: TGTGCCAGTAGTACCAGACGGACAGGGCTGAACACTGAAGCTTTCTTT; CDR3 protein: CASSTRRTGLNTEAFF; clone size: NA; D gene: TRBD1; J gene: TRBJ1-1; V gene: TRBV19
CDR3 DNA: TGTGCCAGCAGCCAAACTACTAGCTCCACTGAAGCTTTCTTT; CDR3 protein: CASSQTTSSTEAFF; clone size: NA; D gene: NA; J gene: TRBJ1-1; V gene: TRBV14
CDR3 DNA: TGTGCCAGCAAGACAGGGAGGGACACCGGGGAGCTGTTTTTT; CDR3 protein: CASKTGRDTGELFF; clone size: NA; D gene: NA; J gene: TRBJ2-2; V gene: TRBV28
CDR3 DNA: TGCGCCAGCAGCTTGCCGCGTAATGAGCAGTTCTTC; CDR3 protein: CASSLPRNEQFF; clone size: NA; D gene: NA; J gene: TRBJ2-1; V gene: TRBV5-1
CDR3 DNA: TGTGCCAGCAGCTTAGGGGACAGGGGTACTGAAGCTTTCTTT; CDR3 protein: CASSLGDRGTEAFF; clone size: NA; D gene: TRBD1; J gene: TRBJ1-1; V gene: TRBV11-2
CDR3 DNA: TGTGCCAGCAGCCCGCTGGACAGGGAGATTCAAGAGACCCAGTACTTC; CDR3 protein: CASSPLDREIQETQYF; clone size: NA; D gene: TRBD1; J gene: TRBJ2-5; V gene: TRBV16
CDR3 DNA: TGTGCCAGCAGCTTAGTCGGGGAGTGGAAATACGAGCAGTACTTC; CDR3 protein: CASSLVGEWKYEQYF; clone size: NA; D gene: NA; J gene: TRBJ2-7; V gene: TRBV5-5
CDR3 DNA: TGTGCCAGCCGGAAGTTGTCGGAGCCCCAGCATTTT; CDR3 protein: CASRKLSEPQHF; clone size: NA; D gene: NA; J gene: TRBJ1-5; V gene: TRBV28
CDR3 DNA: TGCGCCAGCAGCTTGGGTTGGCAGATCACAGATACGCAGTATTTT; CDR3 protein: CASSLGWQITDTQYF; clone size: NA; D gene: NA; J gene: TRBJ2-3; V gene: TRBV5-1
CDR3 DNA: TGTGCCAGCTCACCTACACAGGGGGGCTACAATGAGCAGTTCTTC; CDR3 protein: CASSPTQGGYNEQFF; clone size: NA; D gene: TRBD1; J gene: TRBJ2-1; V gene: TRBV18
CDR3 DNA: TGTGCCAGCGTTCAGGGACCCTATAATTCACCCCTCCACTTT; CDR3 protein: CASVQGPYNSPLHF; clone size: once; D gene: NA; J gene: TRBJ1-6; V gene: TRBV6-5
CDR3 DNA: TGTGCCAGCAGCCGAACTAGCGATGTATTTTACGAGCAGTACTTC; CDR3 protein: CASSRTSDVFYEQYF; clone size: NA; D gene: TRBD2; J gene: TRBJ2-7; V gene: TRBV3-1/TRBV3-2
CDR3 DNA: TGTGCCAGTACAGGCGGGACAGTCTCGATCTATGGCTACACCTTC; CDR3 protein: CASTGGTVSIYGYTF; clone size: NA; D gene: TRBD1; J gene: TRBJ1-2; V gene: TRBV19
CDR3 DNA: TGCAGCGTTAGGGGGGGCACAAGCTCCTACGAGCAGTACTTC; CDR3 protein: CSVRGGTSSYEQYF; clone size: NA; D gene: NA; J gene: TRBJ2-7; V gene: TRBV29-1
CDR3 DNA: TGCAGTGCTAGTAGACTAGCGGGAAGCACAGATACGCAGTATTTT; CDR3 protein: CSASRLAGSTDTQYF; clone size: NA; D gene: TRBD2; J gene: TRBJ2-3; V gene: TRBV20-1
CDR3 DNA: TGTGCTAGTGGTTTGGTAGGGGGGACTGAAGCTTTCTTT; CDR3 protein: CASGLVGGTEAFF; clone size: NA; D gene: NA; J gene: TRBJ1-1; V gene: TRBV12-5
CDR3 DNA: TGTGCCAGCAGGTCAGGGGAAGGGAACACTGAAGCTTTCTTT; CDR3 protein: CASRSGEGNTEAFF; clone size: NA; D gene: NA; J gene: TRBJ1-1; V gene: TRBV7-3
CDR3 DNA: TGTGCCAGCAGCCGACAGCACAGGGGGCTGGAAAAACTGTTTTTT; CDR3 protein: CASSRQHRGLEKLFF; clone size: NA; D gene: TRBD1; J gene: TRBJ1-4; V gene: TRBV5-8